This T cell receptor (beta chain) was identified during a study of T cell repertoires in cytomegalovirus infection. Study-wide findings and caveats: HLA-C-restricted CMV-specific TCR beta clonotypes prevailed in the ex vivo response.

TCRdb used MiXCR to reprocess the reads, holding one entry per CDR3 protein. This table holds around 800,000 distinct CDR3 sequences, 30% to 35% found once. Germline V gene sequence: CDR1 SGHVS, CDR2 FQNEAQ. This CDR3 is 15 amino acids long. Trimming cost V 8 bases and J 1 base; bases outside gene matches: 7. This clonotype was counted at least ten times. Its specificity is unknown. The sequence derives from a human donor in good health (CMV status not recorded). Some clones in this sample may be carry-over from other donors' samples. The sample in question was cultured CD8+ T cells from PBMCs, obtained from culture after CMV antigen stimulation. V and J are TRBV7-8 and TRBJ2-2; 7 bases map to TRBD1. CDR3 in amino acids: CASGTTGLNTGELFF. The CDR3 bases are TGTGCCAGCGGAACGACAGGGTTGAACACCGGGGAGCTGTTTTTT.